These T cell receptor beta chains were read from a single sample in a study of blood T cell repertoires in COVID-19. Sequencing used immunoSEQ multiplex PCR; TCRdb keeps in-frame clones, though not all of them. The sample lists over 250,000 clones, 80% to 90% occurring once. Sequencing input: peripheral blood. The receptors here all came from a woman in her thirties or forties who had recovered from COVID-19. CDR3s include the opening cysteine and the closing phenylalanine or tryptophan. Each record gives: CDR3 length, D gene, V gene, clone size, J gene, CDR3 DNA, CDR3 protein. A D gene is named only where the DNA matches it firmly. The size entry is marked missing in some rows and otherwise reads once, few, many or a size class.

>14|TRBD1|TRBV19|NA|TRBJ2-1
TGTGCCACCGCTCCGGGACAGGGAAGGGGTGAGCAGTTCTTC
CATAPGQGRGEQFF
>13|NA|TRBV2|few|TRBJ2-1
TGTGCCAGCACCTCAGGGATCTACAATGAGCAGTTCTTC
CASTSGIYNEQFF
>15|TRBD1|TRBV27|NA|TRBJ1-2
TGTGCCAGCAGTCCCGGGACAGGGATAGTCTATGGCTACACCTTC
CASSPGTGIVYGYTF
>15|NA|TRBV3-1/TRBV3-2|NA|TRBJ2-7
TGTGCCAGCAGCCTAGCGTACCCCAGCTCCTACGAGCAGTACTTC
CASSLAYPSSYEQYF
>13|NA|TRBV2|NA|TRBJ2-2
TGTGCCAGCAGCGGGGTGAACACCGGGGAGCTGTTTTTT
CASSGVNTGELFF
>14|TRBD1|TRBV3-1/TRBV3-2|few|TRBJ2-3
TGTGCCAGCAGTTGGACAGGGACCACAGATACGCAGTATTTT
CASSWTGTTDTQYF
>17|NA|TRBV18|NA|TRBJ2-1
TGTGCCAGCTCACCTGGGCGGGGACGGAGCTCCTACAATGAGCAGTTCTTC
CASSPGRGRSSYNEQFF
>12|NA|TRBV10-1|NA|TRBJ1-1
TGCGCCAGCAGTGACCTCGGGGAAGGAGCTTTCTTT
CASSDLGEGAFF
>13|NA|TRBV2|NA|TRBJ2-4
TGTGCCAGCGGACGACCGGGGAGGAACATTCAGTACTTC
CASGRPGRNIQYF
>17|TRBD1|TRBV9|NA|TRBJ1-2
TGTGCCAGCAGCCCGCGGACAGGCAATCTTCAGCACTATGGCTACACCTTC
CASSPRTGNLQHYGYTF
>16|NA|TRBV19|NA|TRBJ2-1
TGTGCCAGTAGTATCAATGGCGCAGCGGCGGGCAATGAGCAGTTCTTC
CASSINGAAAGNEQFF
>15|NA|TRBV27|NA|TRBJ2-4
TGTGCCAGCAGTTTATACTCTGTCCCGGGGAACATTCAGTACTTC
CASSLYSVPGNIQYF
>14|NA|TRBV5-1|NA|TRBJ2-5
TGCGCCAGCAGCCCTGGGGGGATCCAAGAGACCCAGTACTTC
CASSPGGIQETQYF
>16|NA|TRBV3-1/TRBV3-2|NA|TRBJ2-3
TGTGCCAGCAGCCAACCTCCGCAGCGGTTCACAGATACGCAGTATTTT
CASSQPPQRFTDTQYF
>18|TRBD2|TRBV7-8|once|TRBJ2-5
TGTGCCAGCAGCTCTACTGGACTAGCAGATTGGTACCAAGAGACCCAGTACTTC
CASSSTGLADWYQETQYF
>15|TRBD1|TRBV6-5|NA|TRBJ1-6
TGTGCCAGCAGTCGAGGGGGCTTAATTAATTCACCCCTCCACTTT
CASSRGGLINSPLHF
>14|TRBD1|TRBV6-5|NA|TRBJ1-2
TGTGCCAGCATCGAGATGGGACAGAACTATGGCTACACCTTC
CASIEMGQNYGYTF
>15|TRBD1|TRBV4-3|NA|TRBJ1-2
TGCGCCAGCAGCCAAAGGGACAGGGCTGACTATGGCTACACCTTC
CASSQRDRADYGYTF
>14|NA|TRBV7-9|NA|TRBJ2-3
TGTGCCAGCAGACCTATGGACAACACAGATACGCAGTATTTT
CASRPMDNTDTQYF
>13|TRBD1|TRBV19|NA|TRBJ1-4
TGTGCCACCGCGGACAGGGCTAATGAAAAACTGTTTTTT
CATADRANEKLFF
>12|NA|TRBV3-1/TRBV3-2|NA|TRBJ1-2
TGTGCCAGCAGCCCGGACTTATATGGCTACACCTTC
CASSPDLYGYTF
>14|NA|TRBV7-3|NA|TRBJ2-2
TGTGCCAGCAGCTTAACGGGGCGCACCGGGGAGCTGTTTTTT
CASSLTGRTGELFF
>18|NA|TRBV7-8|NA|TRBJ1-1
TGTGCCAGCAGCTTAGTGCGGACAGCTCAAAGGGAAAACACTGAAGCTTTCTTT
CASSLVRTAQRENTEAFF
>14|NA|TRBV2|NA|TRBJ1-2
TGTGCCAGCAGATCCACAGGTTCCGACTATGGCTACACCTTC
CASRSTGSDYGYTF
>15|NA|TRBV2|NA|TRBJ2-3
TGTGCCAGCAGTGTAGGACACCATAACACAGATACGCAGTATTTT
CASSVGHHNTDTQYF
>14|NA|TRBV4-1|NA|TRBJ1-3
TGCGCCAGCAGCCAAGAGGTCCTAACTACGTCCATATATTTT
CASSQEVLTTSIYF
>13|NA|TRBV4-3|NA|TRBJ1-1
TGCGCCAGCAGCCAAGGCAGGAACACTGAAGCTTTCTTT
CASSQGRNTEAFF
>11|NA|TRBV27|NA|TRBJ1-1
TGTGCCAGCAGCCCCGGCACTGAAGCTTTCTTT
CASSPGTEAFF
>15|TRBD1|TRBV6-5|few|TRBJ1-1
TGTGCCAGCAGGTTCGGACAGGGGCTTGAAACTGAAGCTTTCTTT
CASRFGQGLETEAFF
>14|NA|TRBV6-6|NA|TRBJ2-7
TGTGCCAGCAGTTACCCGGGGGACGTCTACGAGCAGTACTTC
CASSYPGDVYEQYF
>15|TRBD2|TRBV14|NA|TRBJ2-3
TGTGCCAGCAGCCAGGGGGGGTCCCTCACAGATACGCAGTATTTT
CASSQGGSLTDTQYF
>16|TRBD1|TRBV29-1|NA|TRBJ1-2
TGCAGCGTTGAAGGGGTAACCACAGGGGGCAAGGATGGCTACACCTTC
CSVEGVTTGGKDGYTF
>15|NA|TRBV11-2|many|TRBJ2-7
TGTGCCAGCAGCTTAGTCGGGGGGCGGGTGGAGGAGCAGTACTTC
CASSLVGGRVEEQYF
>14|TRBD2|TRBV6-5|NA|TRBJ2-5
TGTGCCAGCACCCCCGGACTAGCGGGTTTGACCCAGTACTTC
CASTPGLAGLTQYF
>16|NA|TRBV4-1|NA|TRBJ2-7
TGCGCCAGCAGCCACACCGCCGGGGGGCGGATCTACGAGCAGTACTTC
CASSHTAGGRIYEQYF
>18|NA|TRBV27|NA|TRBJ2-6
TGTGCCAGCAGTCTGTTTTCCGGTGTCAACTCTGGGGCCAACGTCCTGACTTTC
CASSLFSGVNSGANVLTF
>13|NA|TRBV27|NA|TRBJ2-3
TGTGCCACCTCGGGCGGGATCACAGATACGCAGTATTTT
CATSGGITDTQYF
>17|NA|TRBV9|NA|TRBJ1-2
TGTGCCAGCAGCGTGACCCCCAGGGACACCGCTAACTATGGCTACACCTTC
CASSVTPRDTANYGYTF
>15|NA|TRBV5-1|NA|TRBJ1-1
TGCGCCAGCAGCCCGGGGGGGGCGCGGGACACTGAAGCTTTCTTT
CASSPGGARDTEAFF
>15|NA|TRBV13|NA|TRBJ1-2
TGTGCCAGCAGCCGAGGGGGAGTTGCGAACTATGGCTACACCTTC
CASSRGGVANYGYTF
>14|NA|TRBV5-1|NA|TRBJ1-2
TGCGCCAGCAGCGACTCCGACACGGGGTATGGCTACACCTTC
CASSDSDTGYGYTF
>12|NA|TRBV5-6|NA|TRBJ2-3
TGTGCCAGCAGCCCCCCGGGGGATACGCAGTATTTT
CASSPPGDTQYF
>12|NA|TRBV12-3/TRBV12-4|NA|TRBJ2-1
TGTGCCAGCAGTTTTAGCACAGGGGAGCAGTTCTTC
CASSFSTGEQFF
>14|TRBD1|TRBV5-4|NA|TRBJ2-7
TGTGCCAGCAGCTTCCGGGACAGGGGGGACGAGCAGTACTTC
CASSFRDRGDEQYF
>16|TRBD2|TRBV30|NA|TRBJ2-5
TGTGCCTGGAGCTCGGACGGGAGGTTCCTTAGCGGGACCCAGTACTTC
CAWSSDGRFLSGTQYF
>15|NA|TRBV3-1/TRBV3-2|NA|TRBJ1-5
TGTGCCAGCAGCCCCGGGGCAGGGGCTGAATTAGCCCAGCATTTT
CASSPGAGAELAQHF
>12|NA|TRBV7-9|NA|TRBJ1-2
TGTGCCAGCAGCTTATCGCGAGATGGCTACACCTTC
CASSLSRDGYTF
>14|TRBD1|TRBV11-2|NA|TRBJ1-4
TGTGCCAGCAGCGTAGGACAGGGGGGTGAAAAACTGTTTTTT
CASSVGQGGEKLFF
>15|TRBD1|TRBV29-1|NA|TRBJ1-2
TGCAGCGCGACAGGGGGCGACGCGTGGGACTATGGCTACACCTTC
CSATGGDAWDYGYTF